Reported below is one T cell receptor beta chain. The V end lost 4 bases, the J end lost 9 bases, and 17 bases lay between the germline ends. The CDR3 has 14 residues. CDR1 and CDR2 (germline): SGHRS, YFSETQ. The data are from a study of early T cells in non-severe SARS-CoV-2 infection. TCRdb independently ran MiXCR on the 5' RACE reads; one entry per CDR3 protein. The repertoire holds tens of thousands of distinct CDR3 sequences, more than 12% seen once, with 3.5% to 5% in the top ten. The clonotype comes from an adult who was a healthcare worker with PCR-confirmed SARS-CoV-2 infection or an uninfected control (not recorded which). The chain uses TRBV5-1 and TRBJ2-1; the D call may be TRBD1 or TRBD2 (5 bases each). The specimen was whole blood, collected at baseline. The CDR3 sequence is CASSPRGLGSEQFF. The CDR3 DNA follows: TGCGCCAGCAGCCCCCGGGGCCTTGGGAGTGAGCAGTTCTTC. Together with reference TRBV5-1 and TRBJ2-1, the CDR3 gives the full variable domain: KAGVTQTPRYLIKTRGQQVTLSCSPISGHRSVSWYQQTPGQGLQFLFEYFSETQRNKGNFPGRFSGRQFSNSRSEMNVSTLELGDSALYLCASSPRGLGSEQFFGPGTRLTVL.